This TCR beta chain appears in the sequencing data of a study of OX40 agonist ivuxolimab in advanced cancers. Looking at the study overall: Given to patients was ivuxolimab, an agonistic anti-OX40 (CD134) antibody. Two patients with cutaneous melanoma and one with hepatocellular carcinoma, three in total, showed partial responses.

This clone was seen a single time. What it binds is unknown. Profiling relied on immunoSEQ multiplex PCR, and the TCRdb table lists in-frame clones only, not all of them. Found here are thousands of clones, roughly three fifths of them singletons; the top ten hold about 50%. Germline values: CDR1 SGHRS, CDR2 YFSETQ. Trimming shortened V by 4 bases and J by 13 bases, and 12 bases separated the two germline ends. The CDR3 sequence is 11 residues long. Whole-study results and caveats: The study found among the lowest clonal expansion in partial responders at 0.1-3.0 mg/kg. Normalized expansion of T-cell clones was also low for some nonresponders.

The sequences come from CD4+ or CD8+ T cells sorted from blood, collected in a trial of the OX40 agonist ivuxolimab. This clonotype was sampled from an adult with an advanced solid tumor such as melanoma, head and neck, liver or kidney cancer. This chain uses TRBV5-1 with TRBJ2-1; weak D call: TRBD2 (5 bases). The CDR3 region has the DNA TGCGCCAGCAGCCGGTCCCGGGGACAGTTCTTC. Its translation is CASSRSRGQFF.